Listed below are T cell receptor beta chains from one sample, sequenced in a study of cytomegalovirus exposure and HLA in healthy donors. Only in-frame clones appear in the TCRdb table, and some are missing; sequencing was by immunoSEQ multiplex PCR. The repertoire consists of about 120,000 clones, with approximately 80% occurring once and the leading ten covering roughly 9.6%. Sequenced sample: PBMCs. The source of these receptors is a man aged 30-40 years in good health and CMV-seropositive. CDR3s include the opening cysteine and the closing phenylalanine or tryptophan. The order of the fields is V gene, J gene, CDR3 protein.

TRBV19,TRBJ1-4,CASSHRGTNEKLFF
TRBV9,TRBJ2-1,CASSVGAGAGYNEQFF
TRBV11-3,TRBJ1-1,CASSLGFIGANTEAFF
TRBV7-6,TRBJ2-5,CASSLGLAGALYQETQYF
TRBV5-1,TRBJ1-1,CASSRGGGTEAFF
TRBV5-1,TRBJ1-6,CASSLAGQGSSPLHF
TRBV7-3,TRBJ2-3,CASSQSGGATDTQYF
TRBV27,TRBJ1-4,CASSLSRGMGEKLFF
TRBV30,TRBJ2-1,CAWSVSGAGVQNEQFF
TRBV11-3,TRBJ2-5,CASSWRGEETQYF
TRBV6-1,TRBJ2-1,CASSGEVGGFNEQFF
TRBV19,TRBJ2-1,CASSPGTAVFNEQFF
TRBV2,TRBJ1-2,CASSETTNYGYTF
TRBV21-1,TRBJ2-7,CASSKANRGINEQYF
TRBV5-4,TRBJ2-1,CASSTRDRLNEQFF
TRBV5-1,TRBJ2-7,CASSLLGGQGAHEQYF
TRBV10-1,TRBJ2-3,CASSPGTGVDTQYF
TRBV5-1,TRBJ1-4,CASSPGEINEKLFF
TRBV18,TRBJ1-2,CASSLTGGYGYTF
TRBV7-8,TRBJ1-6,CASRPPGQYSPPHF
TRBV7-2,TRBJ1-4,CASSRPGGINEKLFF
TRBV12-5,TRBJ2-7,CASGGSGFRDEQYF
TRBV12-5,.,CASGFGTDNYEQYF
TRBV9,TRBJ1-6,CASSPIVSGNSPLHF
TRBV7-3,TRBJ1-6,CASSFTGYNSPLHF
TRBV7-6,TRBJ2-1,CASSTQPGGGGGVNEQFF
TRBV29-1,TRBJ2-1,CSVVNPITGEGEQFF
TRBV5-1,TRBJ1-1,CASSRRPRQRNTEAFF
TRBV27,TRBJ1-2,CASSFITVRGSNYGYTF